A single sample is the source of the 4 T cell receptor beta chains below, sequenced in a study of T cell repertoires in cytomegalovirus infection. TCRdb analysed the reads with MiXCR anew, one entry per CDR3 protein. The data contain about 51,000 distinct CDR3 sequences, about 18% of them singletons. The antigens these receptors bind are not known. The sequences come from CD8+ T cells from cultured PBMCs, collected from culture after CMV antigen stimulation. Receptors originate from a human donor in good health (CMV status not recorded). Some clones in this sample may be carry-over from other donors' samples.

The chain uses TRBV7-9 and TRBJ2-2; TRBD2 matches at 7 bases. This CDR3 has 14 amino acids. J lost 7 bases, V lost 5 bases, and 7 bases had no gene match. Germline V CDR1 and CDR2: SEHNR, FQNEAQ (reference sequence). This CDR3 reads CASSGLVQNGELFF. The CDR3, as DNA: TGTGCCAGCAGCGGACTAGTGCAGAACGGGGAGCTGTTTTTT.

This clonotype showed up just a few times. The chain combines TRBV7-2 with TRBJ2-7; 7 bases map to TRBD2. The CDR3 spans 15 residues. J lost 2 bases, V lost 5 bases, and 9 bases had no gene match. Germline CDR1 SGHTA, CDR2 FQGNSA. The CDR3 is CASSRIGLEPYEQYF. CDR3 nucleotide sequence: TGTGCCAGCAGCAGAATCGGACTAGAACCCTACGAGCAGTACTTC. The whole variable domain, remainder taken from reference TRBV7-2 and TRBJ2-7, is GAGVSQSPSNKVTEKGKDVELRCDPISGHTALYWYRQSLGQGLEFLIYFQGNSAPDKSGLPSDRFSAERTGGSVSTLTIQRTQQEDSAVYLCASSRIGLEPYEQYFGPGTRLTVT.

This clonotype was seen a few times. V is TRBV27 and J is TRBJ2-2, with D unresolved. CDR3 length: 11 residues. CDR1 is MNHEY, CDR2 SMNVEV, per germline (reference sequence). Trimming pared 5 bases from V and 7 bases from J, leaving 5 bases between. The chain's CDR3 is CASSRYGELFF. The CDR3 coding sequence is TGTGCCAGCAGTCGATACGGGGAGCTGTTTTTT.

The chain couples TRBV19 to TRBJ2-3; D uncertain. Trimming removed 1 base from V and 1 base from J, with 3 bases in between. The CDR3 has 13 amino acids. Germline-derived CDR1 and CDR2 are LNHDA and SQIVND (reference sequence). CDR3 protein: CASSIAGTDTQYF. CDR3 DNA: TGTGCCAGTAGTATAGCGGGCACAGATACGCAGTATTTT.